These T cell receptor beta chains were read from a single sample in a study of Graves' ophthalmopathy and Graves' hyperthyroidism. TCRdb redid the calling of the multiplex PCR reads with MiXCR, one entry per CDR3 protein. The sample has over 500,000 distinct CDR3 sequences; about a fifth are singletons. Sequencing input: peripheral blood. Receptor source: a woman younger than 35 with stable Graves' hyperthyroidism. Some clones in this sample may be carry-over from other donors' samples. The CDR3 runs from the conserved cysteine through the conserved F or W. A D gene is named only where the DNA matches it firmly. Clone size is shown for a subset of rows, as once, few, many or a class of expanded clone.

>TRBV6-2/TRBV6-3|TRBJ2-7|few|NA
CASALAGRTYEQYF
TGTGCCAGCGCTTTGGCAGGGAGGACCTACGAGCAGTACTTC
>TRBV15|TRBJ1-1|many|NA
CATSRDVGFVSEAFF
TGTGCCACCAGCAGAGATGTTGGATTCGTCTCTGAAGCTTTCTTT
>TRBV29-1|TRBJ2-7|many|TRBD2
CSVVPSGELYEQYF
TGCAGCGTTGTCCCTAGCGGGGAATTATACGAGCAGTACTTC
>TRBV5-6|TRBJ1-2|NA|NA
CASTKHPGMTGYTF
TGTGCCAGCACCAAACATCCGGGGATGACAGGCTACACCTTC
>TRBV6-1|TRBJ1-6|many|NA
CASSLTGTNSYNSPLHF
TGTGCCAGCAGTCTAACCGGGACCAACTCCTATAATTCACCCCTCCACTTT
>TRBV7-2|TRBJ1-6|many|TRBD1
CASSQPGQYNSPLHF
TGTGCCAGCAGCCAACCGGGACAGTATAATTCACCCCTCCACTTT
>TRBV19|TRBJ1-2|many|NA
CASSIETGLTNYGYTF
TGTGCCAGTAGTATAGAGACCGGGCTTACGAACTATGGCTACACCTTC
>TRBV30|TRBJ1-1|many|NA
CAWHGQQNTEAFF
TGTGCCTGGCACGGACAGCAGAACACTGAAGCTTTCTTT
>TRBV6-5|TRBJ1-2|few|TRBD1
CASSYSSTGGKNYGYTF
TGTGCCAGCAGTTACTCCTCGACAGGGGGTAAGAACTATGGCTACACCTTC
>TRBV4-1|TRBJ1-1|many|NA
CASSRGYGDTEAFF
TGCGCCAGCAGCCGGGGATACGGGGACACTGAAGCTTTCTTT
>TRBV6-2/TRBV6-3|TRBJ1-5|many|NA
CASSYQGGSNQPQHF
TGTGCCAGCAGTTACCAAGGGGGAAGCAATCAGCCCCAGCATTTT
>TRBV12-3/TRBV12-4|TRBJ2-3|few|NA
CASSPFPSTDTQYF
TGTGCCAGCAGCCCTTTTCCTAGCACAGATACGCAGTATTTT
>TRBV2|TRBJ1-6|many|NA
CASSWTPRNSPLHF
TGTGCCAGCAGTTGGACTCCGCGAAATTCACCCCTCCACTTT
>TRBV12-3/TRBV12-4|TRBJ2-2|NA|NA
CASSLSNPGELFF
TGTGCCAGCAGTTTAAGCAATCCCGGGGAGCTGTTTTTT
>TRBV29-1|TRBJ1-2|NA|NA
CSVESGASFGYTF
TGCAGCGTTGAGTCAGGGGCGTCGTTCGGCTACACCTTC
>TRBV27|TRBJ2-7|NA|TRBD2
CASSPITSGRSYEQYF
TGTGCCAGCAGTCCCATAACTAGCGGGAGGTCCTACGAGCAGTACTTC
>TRBV11-3|TRBJ1-1|many|TRBD1
CASSFRGIGTEAFF
TGTGCCAGCAGCTTCAGGGGGATTGGAACTGAAGCTTTCTTT
>TRBV24-1|TRBJ1-5|NA|TRBD1
CATSDTGDQQPQHF
TGTGCCACCAGCGATACAGGGGATCAGCAGCCCCAGCATTTT
>TRBV3-1|TRBJ2-7|many|NA
CASSHPDSHYEQYF
TGTGCCAGCAGCCACCCCGACAGCCACTACGAGCAGTACTTC
>TRBV20-1|TRBJ2-7|many|NA
CSARDRQGRFEQYF
TGCAGTGCTAGAGACCGCCAGGGGAGGTTCGAGCAGTACTTC
>TRBV6-1|TRBJ1-2|NA|NA
CASSLRDTNYGYTF
TGTGCCAGCAGTCTTCGGGACACTAACTATGGCTACACCTTC
>TRBV29-1|TRBJ2-7|many|NA
CSVEWYSEQYF
TGCAGCGTTGAATGGTATTCCGAGCAGTACTTC
>TRBV5-1|TRBJ2-7|NA|NA
CASSLETGTVSYEQYF
TGCGCCAGCAGCTTGGAAACCGGGACGGTATCCTACGAGCAGTACTTC
>TRBV30|TRBJ1-1|many|TRBD1
CAGQGETEAFF
TGTGCCGGACAGGGGGAAACTGAAGCTTTCTTT
>TRBV19|TRBJ2-2|many|TRBD1
CASSIDLQGVYTGELFF
TGTGCCAGTAGTATAGATCTACAGGGGGTATACACCGGGGAGCTGTTTTTT
>TRBV20-1|TRBJ2-7|NA|NA
CSARGGGEPSHEQYF
TGCAGTGCTAGAGGTGGTGGCGAACCGAGTCACGAGCAGTACTTC
>TRBV9|TRBJ2-6|many|TRBD1
CASSVNRGDSSGANVLTF
TGTGCCAGCAGCGTTAACAGGGGAGACTCCTCTGGGGCCAACGTCCTGACTTTC
>TRBV20-1|TRBJ2-5|few|NA
CSAGTSRETQYF
TGCAGTGCCGGGACTTCCAGAGAGACCCAGTACTTC
>TRBV6-1|TRBJ2-7|many|TRBD1
CASSPLGQGSSYEQYF
TGTGCCAGCAGTCCCCTGGGACAGGGGAGCTCCTACGAGCAGTACTTC
>TRBV28|TRBJ1-2|NA|NA
CASSWADTNYGYTF
TGTGCCAGCAGTTGGGCGGACACGAACTATGGCTACACCTTC
>TRBV11-2|TRBJ2-2|many|NA
CASSSSTGELFF
TGTGCCAGCAGCTCAAGCACCGGGGAGCTGTTTTTT
>TRBV7-9|TRBJ2-2|many|NA
CASSPDLRTGELFF
TGTGCCAGCAGTCCCGACCTGCGCACCGGGGAGCTGTTTTTT
>TRBV7-3|TRBJ1-1|many|TRBD1
CASSLRPGTGLTNTEAFF
TGTGCCAGCAGCTTACGCCCCGGGACAGGGCTTACGAACACTGAAGCTTTCTTT
>TRBV6-1|TRBJ1-1|few|NA
CASSEGVKTEAFF
TGTGCCAGCAGTGAGGGCGTTAAGACTGAAGCTTTCTTT
>TRBV4-1|TRBJ1-3|few|NA
CASSQDQGSFGNTIYF
TGCGCCAGCAGCCAAGATCAGGGCTCTTTTGGAAACACCATATATTTT
>TRBV20-1|TRBJ1-6|many|NA
CSASRQMDNSPLHF
TGCAGTGCTAGCCGGCAAATGGATAATTCACCCCTCCACTTT
>TRBV18|TRBJ1-1|few|NA
CASSPDDAEAFF
TGTGCCAGCTCACCGGACGATGCTGAAGCTTTCTTT
>TRBV11-2|TRBJ2-7|NA|NA
CASSIVPGDQYF
TGTGCCAGCAGCATCGTCCCCGGGGATCAGTACTTC
>TRBV20-1|TRBJ1-1|NA|NA
CSARKQRTEAFF
TGCAGTGCTAGAAAACAGCGCACTGAAGCTTTCTTT
>TRBV6-1|TRBJ2-7|NA|NA
CASSPGGFSYEQYF
TGTGCCAGCAGTCCCGGCGGTTTCTCCTACGAGCAGTACTTC
>TRBV6-2/TRBV6-3|TRBJ2-5|many|TRBD2
CASRREGQETQYF
TGTGCCAGCCGCCGGGAGGGTCAAGAGACCCAGTACTTC
>TRBV28|TRBJ2-7|many|NA
CASSLVRYEQYF
TGTGCCAGCAGCTTAGTCCGCTACGAGCAGTACTTC
>TRBV7-2|TRBJ1-6|many|TRBD1
CASSSYRGPLHF
TGTGCCAGCAGCTCATACAGGGGGCCCCTCCACTTT
>TRBV12-3/TRBV12-4|TRBJ2-7|many|NA
CASSLRTKYEQYF
TGTGCCAGCAGTTTAAGGACGAAATACGAGCAGTACTTC
>TRBV6-5|TRBJ2-5|many|NA
CANSYVADQETQYF
TGTGCCAACAGTTACGTTGCCGACCAAGAGACCCAGTACTTC
>TRBV7-9|TRBJ1-6|many|NA
CASSSPDSANSPLHF
TGTGCCAGCAGCTCCCCCGACAGCGCTAATTCACCCCTCCACTTT
>TRBV12-3/TRBV12-4|TRBJ1-5|many|NA
CASTLGGGRDQPQHF
TGTGCCAGCACCCTCGGGGGGGGGCGGGACCAGCCCCAGCATTTT
>TRBV2|TRBJ2-5|NA|NA
CASSEALPGETQYF
TGTGCCAGCAGTGAAGCGCTTCCGGGAGAGACCCAGTACTTC
>TRBV7-9|TRBJ2-5|many|NA
CASSLGEIETQYF
TGTGCCAGCAGCTTGGGAGAAATAGAGACCCAGTACTTC
>TRBV19|TRBJ1-5|many|NA
CASSLVDIRNQPQHF
TGTGCCAGTAGCCTAGTTGACATTAGGAATCAGCCCCAGCATTTT
>TRBV12-3/TRBV12-4|TRBJ1-2|many|NA
CASIVEAGASGYTF
TGTGCCAGCATCGTAGAAGCCGGGGCAAGTGGCTACACCTTC
>TRBV12-5|TRBJ2-5|many|NA
CASGTGSWETQYF
TGTGCTAGTGGGACGGGGAGTTGGGAGACCCAGTACTTC
>TRBV5-1|TRBJ1-2|few|NA
CASSLAGSDYGYTF
TGCGCCAGCAGCTTGGCAGGGAGCGACTATGGCTACACCTTC
>TRBV2|TRBJ2-2|NA|NA
CASKRGDTGELFF
TGTGCCAGCAAAAGAGGTGATACCGGGGAGCTGTTTTTT
>TRBV6-1|TRBJ1-1|NA|NA
CASSEATFYREGTEAFF
TGTGCCAGCAGTGAAGCTACCTTCTACAGGGAGGGAACTGAAGCTTTCTTT
>TRBV20-1|TRBJ2-5|NA|NA
CSARVFVGGTQETQYF
TGCAGTGCTAGAGTCTTCGTTGGGGGGACGCAAGAGACCCAGTACTTC
>TRBV11-2|TRBJ1-5|many|NA
CASSSRTRGRHQPQHF
TGTGCCAGCAGCTCTCGTACGAGGGGCAGGCATCAGCCCCAGCATTTT
>TRBV6-1|TRBJ1-1|many|NA
CASSEFDGRGTEAFF
TGTGCCAGCAGTGAGTTTGACGGGAGGGGCACTGAAGCTTTCTTT
>TRBV4-1|TRBJ2-5|NA|TRBD1
CASSQEGDRGRETQYF
TGCGCCAGCAGCCAAGAGGGGGACAGGGGGCGAGAGACCCAGTACTTC
>TRBV12-3/TRBV12-4|TRBJ1-3|many|NA
CATSGDDGNTIYF
TGTGCCACAAGTGGCGATGATGGAAACACCATATATTTT